This TCR beta chain was identified during a study of breast tumors, draining lymph nodes, adjacent tissues. General study findings and limits: The lymph node origin of tumor T cells was framed as consistent with a hypothesis, not demonstrated. Luminal-like breast cancer showed significantly greater tumor-nontumor repertoire similarity than basal-like breast cancer did. Tumor TCR diversity was below lymph nodes but above nontumor tissue.

Breast cancer patients provided tissue from their axillary draining lymph nodes. A word on this clonotype: Its target is unknown.

Trimming removed 7 bases at V and 7 bases at J, with 11 bases between. Germline V gene data show CDR1 as SGHRS and CDR2 as YFSETQ. The CDR3 length is 12 residues. TCRdb itself ran the multiplex PCR reads through MiXCR, one entry per CDR3 protein. The sample comprises fewer than 200,000 distinct CDR3 sequences, 33% of which are singletons, and 3.5% to 4.5% rests with the top ten. This clonotype was obtained from a female donor with breast cancer. Some clones in this sample may be carry-over from other donors' samples. Sequenced material: axillary lymph node tissue. V gene TRBV5-1 combines with J gene TRBJ2-2, with D possibly matching TRBD2 (7 bases). CDR3 residues: CASSRGGGELFF. As DNA, the CDR3 is TGCGCCAGCTCGAGGGGGGGCGGGGAGCTGTTTTTT.